This T cell receptor beta chain was retrieved from a study of T cells in localized non-small cell lung cancer. The CDR3 covers 11 residues. The germline CDR1 and CDR2 sequences are GTSNPN and SVGIG (reference sequence). Of note for this clone: Its antigen is undetermined.

Generated by immunoSEQ multiplex PCR, the TCRdb table keeps only in-frame clones and is missing some. Of 75,000 to 90,000 clones listed, 80% to 90% are singletons. General study results and limits: Sequencing was restricted to one tumor region; therefore, heterogeneity remains possible. Longer overall survival associated with higher blood T cell density; shorter survival with higher adjacent-lung clonality. When the top 100 tumor clones were examined, a median about 60 of them also appeared in the adjacent lung, which was paired and uninvolved.

The clonotype originates from a man aged 35 to 70 with stage I lung adenocarcinoma. Specimen: peripheral blood, collected before any cancer treatment. J is TRBJ1-2 and V is TRBV30, with a possible D match to TRBD1 (6 bases). The CDR3: CGMDSNYGYTF. DNA for the CDR3: TGTGGGATGGACAGCAACTATGGCTACACCTTC.